Presented here are 19 T cell receptor beta chains from one specimen sequenced in a study of human thymus T cells. Produced via immunoSEQ multiplex PCR; TCRdb's table is partial and in-frame only. The sample yields roughly 54,000 clones, 94% seen once. Material: blood. The receptors come from a boy less than two years old with a congenital heart defect but otherwise immunologically healthy.

CDR3 DNA: TGCGCCAGCAGCTTAACGAGACTAGCGATCAATGAGCAGTTCTTC. Amino acids: CASSLTRLAINEQFF. The chain links TRBV5-1 to TRBJ2-1, with TRBD2 identical over 8 bases. V shed 2 bases, J shed 6 bases, and the junction held 7 bases outside the gene matches. The CDR3 is made up of 15 amino acids. The germline V gene encodes CDR1 SGHRS and CDR2 YFSETQ.

The rearrangement links TRBV4-2 to TRBJ2-4; possibly TRBD1 or TRBD2 for D (5 bases each). Germline V lookup: CDR1 LGHNA, CDR2 YNFKEQ. The CDR3 consists of 17 residues. The V end lost 1 base, the J end lost 0 bases, and 13 bases lay between the germline ends. CDR3 in DNA: TGTGCCAGCAGCCAAGTAGTAGGGACCGTAGCCAAAAACATTCAGTACTTC. It is translated as CASSQVVGTVAKNIQYF.

The CDR3 region has the DNA TGTGCCACCAGCAGAGACATGGGGGAGACCCAGTACTTC. Translation: CATSRDMGETQYF. The V and J genes are TRBV15 and TRBJ2-5; no firm D call. Trimming took 0 bases from V and 5 from J, leaving 7 bases between them. The CDR3 is 13 residues long. CDR1 is LNHNV and CDR2 is YYDKDF in the germline V gene (reference sequence).

The chain uses TRBV5-1 and TRBJ1-3; a possible D gene is TRBD1 (6 bases). This CDR3 is 13 amino acids long. Germline values: CDR1 SGHRS, CDR2 YFSETQ. The germline V and J ends were trimmed by 5 bases and 8 bases, with 14 bases remaining between them. CDR3 sequence reads: CASSTGGTDTIYF. DNA of the CDR3: TGCGCCAGCAGTACCGGGGGCACGGACACCATATATTTT. The whole variable domain, filled in from reference TRBV5-1 and TRBJ1-3, reads KAGVTQTPRYLIKTRGQQVTLSCSPISGHRSVSWYQQTPGQGLQFLFEYFSETQRNKGNFPGRFSGRQFSNSRSEMNVSTLELGDSALYLCASSTGGTDTIYFGEGSWLTVV.

This rearrangement joins TRBV25-1 to TRBJ2-3; no clear D. In germline, CDR1 is MGHDK, CDR2 SYGVNS. The CDR3 consists of 16 residues. Trimming removed 4 bases from V and 5 bases from J, with 19 bases in between. CDR3 residues: CASSALLGPLKDTQYF. In DNA, the CDR3 is TGTGCCAGCAGTGCCTTACTCGGGCCGTTAAAAGATACGCAGTATTTT.

This clone was seen a handful of times. The chain uses TRBV2 and TRBJ1-2; 7 bases line up with TRBD1. CDR1 is SNHLY and CDR2 is FYNNEI in the germline V gene. After removal of 5 bases from V and 2 bases from J, the junction contained 8 bases not matched to a gene. The CDR3 runs to 15 residues. DNA for the CDR3: TGTGCCAGCAGTCCACAGGGGTTAGGGAACTATGGCTACACCTTC. It translates to CASSPQGLGNYGYTF. Full variable domain (missing parts from reference TRBV2 and TRBJ1-2): EPEVTQTPSHQVTQMGQEVILRCVPISNHLYFYWYRQILGQKVEFLVSFYNNEISEKSEIFDDQFSVERPDGSNFTLKIRSTKLEDSAMYFCASSPQGLGNYGYTFGSGTRLTVV.

The rearrangement links TRBV7-8 to TRBJ1-1, with 8 bases that match TRBD1. The CDR3 loop spans 15 amino acids. Trimming cost V 5 bases and J 4 bases; bases outside gene matches: 9. The germline CDR1 and CDR2 sequences are SGHVS and FQNEAQ. The CDR3 DNA follows: TGTGCCAGCAGCCCCAGGGACAGGCTGGGCACTGAAGCTTTCTTT. It specifies CASSPRDRLGTEAFF.

DNA for the CDR3: TGTGCCACCAACAAGCGCGGGACCCAGTACTTC. It codes for CATNKRGTQYF. This sequence joins TRBV27 and TRBJ2-5, with no clear D. CDR3 length equals 11 residues. Trimming removed 10 bases at V and 7 bases at J, with 13 bases between. The germline V gene encodes CDR1 MNHEY and CDR2 SMNVEV (reference sequence).

The chain uses TRBV5-1 and TRBJ2-2; D remains ambiguous. V was pared by 5 bases and J by 2 bases, with 7 bases between. Germline V CDR1 and CDR2: SGHRS, YFSETQ. The length of the CDR3 is 13 residues. This CDR3 reads CASRGSNTGELFF. As DNA, the CDR3 is TGCGCCAGCAGGGGCAGCAACACCGGGGAGCTGTTTTTT.

This chain links TRBV27 with TRBJ2-3; the match to TRBD2 covers 9 bases. Losses at the gene ends were 5 bases for V and 1 base for J; bases not matched to a gene: 7. This CDR3 is 16 amino acids long. The germline CDR1 and CDR2 sequences are MNHEY and SMNVEV (reference sequence). The chain's CDR3 is CASSPGLADRTDTQYF. The DNA for the CDR3 is TGTGCCAGCAGTCCGGGACTAGCAGATCGCACAGATACGCAGTATTTT.

Here the CDR3 reads CASSDVGDYNEQFF. CDR3 sequence (DNA): TGTGCCAGCAGTGACGTAGGGGACTACAATGAGCAGTTCTTC. The V gene is TRBV25-1, the J gene TRBJ2-1, with D maybe TRBD1 (5 bases). Between the trimmed V and J ends, which lost 3 bases and 3 bases, there was a span of 9 bases. The CDR3 contains 14 residues. The germline V gene has CDR1 MGHDK and CDR2 SYGVNS. The full variable domain, in which reference TRBV25-1 and TRBJ2-1 provide the parts outside the CDR3, is EADIYQTPRYLVIGTGKKITLECSQTMGHDKMYWYQQDPGMELHLIHYSYGVNSTEKGDLSSESTVSRIRTEHFPLTLESARPSHTSQYLCASSDVGDYNEQFFGPGTRLTVL.

The chain is built from TRBV6-5 and TRBJ2-1; 10 bases align to TRBD1. V lost 5 bases to trimming and J lost 14 bases; unmatched junction nucleotides: 3. CDR1 MNHEY and CDR2 SVGAGI come from the germline V gene. The CDR3 has 11 amino acids. In DNA form, the CDR3 reads TGTGCCAGCAGTACCGGGACAGGGGAGTTCTTC. Protein product: CASSTGTGEFF.

This sequence joins TRBV5-1 and TRBJ2-1, with TRBD2 matching 8 bases. Germline loops: CDR1 SGHRS, CDR2 YFSETQ. This CDR3 has 14 residues. V dropped 0 bases and J dropped 6; count of bases not matched to a gene: 2. In DNA form, the CDR3 reads TGCGCCAGCAGCTTGGGGCTAGCGGGCAATGAGCAGTTCTTC. Residues: CASSLGLAGNEQFF.

This sequence joins TRBV7-9 and TRBJ2-2; 12 bases line up with TRBD1. This CDR3 comprises 18 residues. V was pared by 4 bases and J by 4 bases, with 10 bases of the junction left unmatched. CDR1 and CDR2 from the germline V gene are SEHNR and FQNEAQ (reference sequence). Here the CDR3 reads CASSYPGGTGGPTGELFF. The DNA of the CDR3 is TGTGCCAGCAGCTATCCCGGAGGGACAGGGGGCCCCACCGGGGAGCTGTTTTTT.

This sequence joins TRBV7-6 and TRBJ2-6; TRBD1 matches 9 bases. This CDR3 has 19 amino acids. Trimming took 2 bases from V and 0 from J; bases not matched to a gene: 8. Germline assignment: CDR1 SGHVS and CDR2 FNYEAQ. CDR3 sequence reads: CASSLRGQGISSGANVLTF. Written as DNA, the CDR3 is TGTGCCAGCAGCTTAAGGGGACAGGGTATAAGCTCTGGGGCCAACGTCCTGACTTTC. Using reference TRBV7-6 and TRBJ2-6 for the parts outside the CDR3, the full variable domain is GAGVSQSPRYKVTKRGQDVALRCDPISGHVSLYWYRQALGQGPEFLTYFNYEAQQDKSGLPNDRFSAERPEGSISTLTIQRTEQRDSAMYRCASSLRGQGISSGANVLTFGAGSRLTVL.

The chain is built from TRBV2 and TRBJ1-2; D may be TRBD1 (5 bases). The CDR3 length is 14 residues. Deletions cut 2 bases from V and 3 bases from J, with 10 bases between. Per the germline V gene, CDR1 is SNHLY and CDR2 is FYNNEI. CDR3 sequence: CASSERGWDYGYTF. The CDR3 nucleotides read TGTGCCAGCAGTGAAAGGGGCTGGGACTATGGCTACACCTTC.

This chain connects TRBV28 to TRBJ1-6, with D perhaps TRBD1 (5 bases). Germline V lookup: CDR1 MDHEN, CDR2 SYDVKM. V was cut by 7 bases and J by 11 bases, with 18 bases left in between. The CDR3 length is 14 residues. Here the CDR3 reads CASNIRGLWAPLHF. As DNA, the CDR3 is TGTGCCAGCAATATAAGGGGCCTCTGGGCACCCCTCCACTTT.

V usage is TRBV7-6 and J usage is TRBJ2-7; unclear D gene. The germline V gene encodes CDR1 SGHVS and CDR2 FNYEAQ. V was trimmed by 4 bases and J by 1 base, leaving 5 bases between them. The CDR3 covers 12 residues. The CDR3 nucleotides read TGTGCCAGCAGCTCCCTTTCCTACGAGCAGTACTTC. Its protein is CASSSLSYEQYF.

The V and J genes are TRBV5-1 and TRBJ1-4; maybe TRBD1 (5 bases). The V gene lost 5 bases and the J gene lost 4 bases, with 9 bases spanning the gap. Germline lookup yields CDR1 SGHRS and CDR2 YFSETQ. This CDR3 has 13 residues. The CDR3 sequence: CASRRGDNEKLFF. CDR3 in DNA: TGCGCCAGCAGGAGGGGAGATAATGAAAAACTGTTTTTT.